This TCR beta chain was found in a study of cytomegalovirus exposure and HLA in healthy donors. Findings and caveats of the study: A likely sequencing artifact accounted for one observed cluster of highly shared sequence variants.

In regard to this clone: The antigen is undetermined.

The ends were cut back, 6 bases at V and 3 bases at J, with 11 bases in the middle. CDR1 and CDR2 from the germline V gene are SNHLY and FYNNEI. The CDR3 covers 13 residues. Researchers ran the PCR with 60 Vbeta and 13 Jbeta primers. Sequencing used immunoSEQ multiplex PCR; TCRdb keeps in-frame clones, though not all of them. The sample holds some 120,000 clones, about four fifths seen once. The TCR sequence derives from a man aged 25-45 years in good health and CMV-seropositive. The chain joins TRBV2 to TRBJ1-2; no firm D call. Material for sequencing was PBMCs. The CDR3 protein is CASRQRGDYGYTF. The CDR3 nucleotides are TGTGCCAGCAGACAACGGGGAGACTATGGCTACACCTTC.